This T cell receptor beta chain was documented in a study of T cell repertoires in cytomegalovirus infection. About the research overall: It was the public TCR beta signatures that indicated both CMV infection and matching HLA type.

Study results and limitations: HLA-C-restricted CMV-specific TCR beta clonotypes were dominant in the ex vivo response. There were carriers of CMV plus the relevant HLA, and cumulative public TCR beta family frequency identified them.

V gave up 2 bases and J gave up 1 base, with 11 bases separating them. Germline CDR1 reads MNHEY; CDR2 reads SVGEGT. The CDR3 extends over 15 amino acids. TCRdb redid the calling of the reads with MiXCR, one entry per CDR3 protein. The data contain around 110,000 distinct CDR3 sequences, about 9.4% of them singletons. This clonotype appeared many times. Antigen: not known. The chain couples TRBV6-2 or TRBV6-3 to TRBJ1-1, with D unresolved. The source of this sequence is a human donor in good health (CMV status not recorded). Some clones in this sample may be carry-over from other donors' samples. Sequenced: PBMCs, sequenced either directly or after in vitro stimulation (not recorded which). The CDR3 region is CASSYPEGTNTEAFF. CDR3 DNA sequence: TGTGCCAGCAGTTACCCGGAGGGCACGAACACTGAAGCTTTCTTT.